The following is a T cell receptor beta chain sequence with its context. The entry originates in a study of identical twins. From the 5' RACE reads, TCRdb called clonotypes with MiXCR, one entry per CDR3 protein. The data contain about 920,000 distinct CDR3 sequences, 10% to 15% of them singletons. This same sample was also part of a study on yellow fever vaccine responses in identical twins.

The sample consisted of PBMCs. The TCR comes from a young woman in good health.

The DNA for the CDR3 is TGCGCCAGCAGCCAACTGACCGTATCCCAGGGCCCATTGGGAGCTTTCTTT. Translating gives CASSQLTVSQGPLGAFF. The rearrangement uses TRBV4-1 and TRBJ1-1; perhaps TRBD1 as D (5 bases). The CDR3 has 17 residues. V was cut by 2 bases and J by 10 bases, with 26 bases left in between. The germline V gene has CDR1 MGHRA and CDR2 YSYEKL.